This record looks at one T cell receptor (beta chain) sequence and its context. V was clipped by 1 base and J by 3 bases, with 10 bases between them. Germline lookup yields CDR1 SGHRS and CDR2 YFSETQ. This CDR3 contains 15 residues. This entry is derived from a study of blood T cell repertoires in COVID-19. Per the original data handling: Reference gene primer amplification gave nucleated cell count estimates. Data came from immunoSEQ multiplex PCR; TCRdb stores just in-frame clones and leaves some out. That table gives V, J and clone size, and the DNA gave D and trimming. This sample yields about 210,000 clones, of which 80% to 90% are seen a single time; 4.5% to 5.5% belongs to the top ten. Participant ages covered roughly 18 to 89 years across around 25 US areas. Membership in each cohort depended on participant-reported clinical history. A COVID-19 case had been met by exposed participants during the 2 weeks before study entry.

The specimen was PBMCs or T cells enriched from blood (not recorded which). The V and J genes are TRBV5-1 and TRBJ1-4; TRBD1 might be the D (5 bases). The sequence came from a young woman who had been exposed to COVID-19. The CDR3 spells CASSLWAGPNEKLFF. The DNA for the CDR3 is TGCGCCAGCAGCTTGTGGGCAGGGCCTAATGAAAAACTGTTTTTT.